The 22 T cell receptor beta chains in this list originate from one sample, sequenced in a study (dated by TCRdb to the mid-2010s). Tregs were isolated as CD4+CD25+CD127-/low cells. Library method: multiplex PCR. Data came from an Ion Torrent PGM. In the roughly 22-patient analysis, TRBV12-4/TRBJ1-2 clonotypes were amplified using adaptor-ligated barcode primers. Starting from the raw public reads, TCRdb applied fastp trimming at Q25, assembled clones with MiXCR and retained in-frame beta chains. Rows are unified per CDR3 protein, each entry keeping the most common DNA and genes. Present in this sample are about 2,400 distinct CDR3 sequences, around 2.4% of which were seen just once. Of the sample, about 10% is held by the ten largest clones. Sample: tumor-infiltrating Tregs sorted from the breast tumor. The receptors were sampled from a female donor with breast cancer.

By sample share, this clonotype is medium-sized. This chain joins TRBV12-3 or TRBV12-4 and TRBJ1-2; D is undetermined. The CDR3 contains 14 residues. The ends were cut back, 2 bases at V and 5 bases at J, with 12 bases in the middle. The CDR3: CASSLYFREYGYTF. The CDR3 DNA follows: TGTGCCAGCAGTTTATATTTTAGGGAGTATGGCTACACCTTC.

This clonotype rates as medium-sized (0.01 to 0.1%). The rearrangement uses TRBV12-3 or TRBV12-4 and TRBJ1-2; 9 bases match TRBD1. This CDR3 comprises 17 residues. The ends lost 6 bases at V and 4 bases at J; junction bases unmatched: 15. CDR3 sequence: CASSSRTSGTGIYGYTF. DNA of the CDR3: TGTGCCAGCAGCTCACGGACCTCCGGGACAGGGATCTATGGCTACACCTTC.

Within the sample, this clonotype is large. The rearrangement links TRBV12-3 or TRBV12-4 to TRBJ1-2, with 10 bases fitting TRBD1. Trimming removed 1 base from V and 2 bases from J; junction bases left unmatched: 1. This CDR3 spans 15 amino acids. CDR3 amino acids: CASSLEGQGNYGYTF. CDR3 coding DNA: TGTGCCAGCAGTTTAGAGGGACAGGGGAACTATGGCTACACCTTC.

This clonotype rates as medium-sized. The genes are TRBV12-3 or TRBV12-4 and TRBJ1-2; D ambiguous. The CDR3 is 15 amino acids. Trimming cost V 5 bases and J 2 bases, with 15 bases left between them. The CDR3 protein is CASSPRLIPNYGYTF. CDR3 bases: TGTGCCAGCAGTCCTCGCCTGATCCCCAACTATGGCTACACCTTC.

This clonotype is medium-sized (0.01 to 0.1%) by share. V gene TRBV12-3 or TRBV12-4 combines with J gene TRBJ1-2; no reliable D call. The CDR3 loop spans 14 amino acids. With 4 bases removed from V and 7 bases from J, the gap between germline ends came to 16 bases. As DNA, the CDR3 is TGTGCCAGCAGTTCCAAGGGAAGGCCATTTGGCTACACCTTC. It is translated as CASSSKGRPFGYTF.

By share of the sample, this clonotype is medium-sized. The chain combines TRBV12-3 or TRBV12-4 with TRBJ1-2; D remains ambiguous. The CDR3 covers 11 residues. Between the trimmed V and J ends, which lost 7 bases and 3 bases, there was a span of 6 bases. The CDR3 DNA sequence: TGTGCCAGCACCGACCACTATGGCTACACCTTC. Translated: CASTDHYGYTF.

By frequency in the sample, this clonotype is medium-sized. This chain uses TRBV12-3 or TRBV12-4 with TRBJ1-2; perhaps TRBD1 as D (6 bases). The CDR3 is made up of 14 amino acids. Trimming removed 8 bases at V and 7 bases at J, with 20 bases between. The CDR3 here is CASGPGQQTGGYTF. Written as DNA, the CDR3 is TGTGCCAGCGGACCGGGACAACAAACGGGTGGCTACACCTTC.

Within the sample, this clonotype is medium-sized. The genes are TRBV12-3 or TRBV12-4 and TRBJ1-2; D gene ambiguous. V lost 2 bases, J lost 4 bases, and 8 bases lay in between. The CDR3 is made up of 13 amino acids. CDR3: CASSLWTSYGYTF. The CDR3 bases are TGTGCCAGCAGTTTATGGACTAGCTATGGCTACACCTTC.

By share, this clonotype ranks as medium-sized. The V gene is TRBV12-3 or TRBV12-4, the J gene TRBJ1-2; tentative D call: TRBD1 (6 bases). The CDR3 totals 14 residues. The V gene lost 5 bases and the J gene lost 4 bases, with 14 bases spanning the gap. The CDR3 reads CASSPAGAGYGYTF. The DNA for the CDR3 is TGTGCCAGCAGTCCAGCAGGGGCGGGCTATGGCTACACCTTC.

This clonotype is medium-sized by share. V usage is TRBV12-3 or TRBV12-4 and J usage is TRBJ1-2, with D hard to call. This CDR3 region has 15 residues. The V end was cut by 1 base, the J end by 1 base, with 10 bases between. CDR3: CASSLEIHLNYGYTF. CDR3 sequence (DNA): TGTGCCAGCAGTTTAGAGATTCACCTTAACTATGGCTACACCTTC.

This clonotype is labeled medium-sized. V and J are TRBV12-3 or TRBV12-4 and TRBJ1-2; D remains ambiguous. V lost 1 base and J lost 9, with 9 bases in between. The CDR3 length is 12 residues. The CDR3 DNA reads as TGTGCCAGCAGTTTAGGTCAGACTCGCTACACCTTC. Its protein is CASSLGQTRYTF.

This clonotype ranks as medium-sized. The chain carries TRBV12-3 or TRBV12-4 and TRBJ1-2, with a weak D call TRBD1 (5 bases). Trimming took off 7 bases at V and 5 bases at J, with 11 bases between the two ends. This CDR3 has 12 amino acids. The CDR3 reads CASTYSGYGYTF. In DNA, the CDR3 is TGTGCCAGCACCTACTCAGGGTATGGCTACACCTTC.

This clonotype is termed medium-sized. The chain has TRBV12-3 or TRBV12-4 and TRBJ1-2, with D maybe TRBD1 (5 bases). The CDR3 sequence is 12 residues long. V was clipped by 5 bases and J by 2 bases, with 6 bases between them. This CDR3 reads CASSEGNYGYTF. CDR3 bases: TGTGCCAGCAGTGAGGGGAACTATGGCTACACCTTC.

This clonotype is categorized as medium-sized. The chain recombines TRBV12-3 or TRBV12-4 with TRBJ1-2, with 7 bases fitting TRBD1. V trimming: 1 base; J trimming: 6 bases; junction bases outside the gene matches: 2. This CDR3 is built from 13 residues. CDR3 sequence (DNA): TGTGCCAGCAGTTTAGGTACAGGGGATGGCTACACCTTC. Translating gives CASSLGTGDGYTF.

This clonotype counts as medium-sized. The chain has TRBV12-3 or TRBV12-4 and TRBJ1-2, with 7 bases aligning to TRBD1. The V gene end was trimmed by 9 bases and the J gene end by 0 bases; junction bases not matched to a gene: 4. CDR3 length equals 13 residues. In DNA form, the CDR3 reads TGTGCCAGTAGACAGGGCCCTAACTATGGCTACACCTTC. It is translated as CASRQGPNYGYTF.

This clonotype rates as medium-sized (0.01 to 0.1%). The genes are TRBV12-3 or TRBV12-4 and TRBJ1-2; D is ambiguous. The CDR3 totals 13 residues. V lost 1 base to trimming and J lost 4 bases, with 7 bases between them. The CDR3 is CASSLVQLYGYTF. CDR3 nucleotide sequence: TGTGCCAGCAGTTTAGTACAGCTCTATGGCTACACCTTC.

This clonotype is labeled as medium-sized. As DNA, the CDR3 is TGTGCCAGCTGTTCATGGGCCGCGGAAGTCTACACCTTC. Translation gives CASCSWAAEVYTF. The chain recombines TRBV12-3 or TRBV12-4 with TRBJ1-2; D is undetermined. The CDR3 is made up of 13 amino acids. Trimming cost V 8 bases and J 10 bases, with 20 bases left between them.

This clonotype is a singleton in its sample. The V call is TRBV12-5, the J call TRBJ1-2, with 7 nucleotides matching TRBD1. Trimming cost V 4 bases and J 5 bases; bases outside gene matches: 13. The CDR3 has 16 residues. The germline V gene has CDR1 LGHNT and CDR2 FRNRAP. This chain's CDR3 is CASGWIGPDREYGYTF. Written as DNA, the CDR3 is TGTGCTAGTGGTTGGATTGGGCCTGACAGGGAATATGGCTACACCTTC.

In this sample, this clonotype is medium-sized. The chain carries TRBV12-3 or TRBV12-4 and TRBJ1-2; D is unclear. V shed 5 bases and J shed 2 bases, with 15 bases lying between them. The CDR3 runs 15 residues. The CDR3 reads CASSPLHGGNYGYTF. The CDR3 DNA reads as TGTGCCAGCAGTCCCCTCCACGGCGGCAACTATGGCTACACCTTC.

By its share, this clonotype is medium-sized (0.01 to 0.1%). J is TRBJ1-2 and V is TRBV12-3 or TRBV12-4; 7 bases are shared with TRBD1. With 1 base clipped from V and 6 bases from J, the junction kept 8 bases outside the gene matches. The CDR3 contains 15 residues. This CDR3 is CASSLETGWSNGYTF. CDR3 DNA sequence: TGTGCCAGCAGTTTAGAGACAGGGTGGAGTAATGGCTACACCTTC.

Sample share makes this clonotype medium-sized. This CDR3 reads CASSSGQNYGYTF. The CDR3 region has the DNA TGTGCCAGCAGTTCCGGGCAGAACTATGGCTACACCTTC. The V gene is TRBV12-3 or TRBV12-4, the J gene TRBJ1-2; no reliable D call. Trimming stripped 4 bases from V and 2 bases from J, with 8 bases between. The CDR3 has 13 amino acids.

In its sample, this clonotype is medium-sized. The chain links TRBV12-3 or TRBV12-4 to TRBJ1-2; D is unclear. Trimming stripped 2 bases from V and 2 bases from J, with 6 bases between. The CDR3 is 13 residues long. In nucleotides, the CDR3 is TGTGCCAGCAGTTTAAGCCGGAACTATGGCTACACCTTC. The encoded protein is CASSLSRNYGYTF.